This passage covers 23 T cell receptor beta chains from one sample sequenced in a study of T-cell reconstitution after alpha-beta-depleted transplantation in children. Unique molecular identifiers tagged the TCRbeta library. TCRdb ran MiXCR on the PCR reads and lists one entry per CDR3 protein. The sample carries 190,000 or so distinct CDR3 sequences, around 5.9% recorded once. Sequenced material: PBMCs, taken before TCRalphabeta/CD19-depleted stem cell transplant. The receptors derive from a girl under three years old with combined immunodeficiency, due to receive a stem cell transplant.

This clonotype was observed many times. The rearrangement joins TRBV24-1 to TRBJ2-3, with D tentatively TRBD2 (5 bases). Trimming took off 3 bases at V and 2 bases at J, with 20 bases between the two ends. Germline CDR1 and CDR2: KGHDR and SFDVKD. This CDR3 spans 18 amino acids. The CDR3 DNA reads TGTGCCACCAGTGATCTGAAACTAGGAAGTGCCCCCACAGATACGCAGTATTTT. Translated, it gives CATSDLKLGSAPTDTQYF.

This clonotype showed up many times. The J gene is TRBJ2-7, the V gene TRBV28; 7 nucleotides line up with TRBD1. J gave up 4 bases and V 7 bases, and 10 bases lay outside the gene matches. The CDR3 is 14 residues long. Germline V gene lookup returns CDR1 MDHEN and CDR2 SYDVKM. CDR3 coding DNA: TGTGCCAGCACCACTCCGGGACAGCTTTACGAGCAGTACTTC. The encoded protein is CASTTPGQLYEQYF.

To note about this clonotype: A read error is possible here, since a much larger clone lies one base away. CDR3 DNA sequence: TGTGCCAGCAGTTACTCGTCCAATGAGCAGTTCTTC. It is translated as CASSYSSNEQFF. The gene calls are TRBV6-5 and TRBJ2-1, with D unresolved. This CDR3 region has 12 residues. V was cut by 0 bases and J by 6 bases, with 3 bases left in between. From germline, CDR1 is MNHEY and CDR2 SVGAGI.

This clonotype was counted many times. The chain is built from TRBV7-9 and TRBJ2-7, with D maybe TRBD1 (6 bases). The CDR3 is made up of 13 amino acids. V was pared by 5 bases and J by 0 bases, with 8 bases between. Germline V gene data show CDR1 as SEHNR and CDR2 as FQNEAQ (reference sequence). The CDR3 spells CASSTGTSYEQYF. Here the CDR3 DNA reads TGTGCCAGCAGCACAGGGACCTCCTACGAGCAGTACTTC.

For this clonotype: This may stem from a read error, because a much larger clone lies one nucleotide away. The chain uses TRBV7-2 and TRBJ2-3, with a tentative D call TRBD2 (6 bases). The CDR3 contains 16 residues. The germline V gene has CDR1 SGHTA and CDR2 FQGNSA. CDR3 in amino acids: CDSSSTPGPGVDTQYF. The CDR3 DNA follows: TGTGACAGCAGCTCAACGCCGGGACCGGGGGTAGATACGCAGTATTTT.

This clonotype was observed once. Being one base from a much bigger clone, this may be a read error. The chain uses TRBV5-4 and TRBJ2-5; D ambiguous. The CDR3 covers 15 residues. The germline V gene encodes CDR1 SGHNT and CDR2 YYREEE (reference sequence). The CDR3 protein is CASGLTGPSGETQYF. Written as DNA, the CDR3 is TGTGCCAGCGGCTTGACCGGGCCCTCCGGGGAGACCCAGTACTTC.

The table lists this clonotype with many counts. The rearrangement uses TRBV7-2 and TRBJ1-6, with 9 bases identical to TRBD1. Per germline, CDR1 SGHTA and CDR2 FQGNSA. The trim removed 5 bases at V and 11 bases at J, leaving 13 bases unmatched. This CDR3 is 16 amino acids long. The CDR3 spells CASSDSAGQGMPPLHF. In DNA form, the CDR3 reads TGTGCCAGCAGCGACTCGGCGGGACAGGGAATGCCACCCCTCCACTTT. The full variable domain, in which reference TRBV7-2 and TRBJ1-6 provide the parts outside the CDR3, is GAGVSQSPSNKVTEKGKDVELRCDPISGHTALYWYRQSLGQGLEFLIYFQGNSAPDKSGLPSDRFSAERTGGSVSTLTIQRTQQEDSAVYLCASSDSAGQGMPPLHFGNGTRLTVT.

The chain has TRBV10-3 and TRBJ2-1; D gene uncertain. This CDR3 spans 18 amino acids. Germline V gene lookup returns CDR1 ENHRY and CDR2 SYGVKD. V was trimmed by 6 bases and J by 0 bases, leaving 21 bases between them. CDR3 nucleotide sequence: TGTGCCATCAGCGCCCCTGAGGCAGTGCCGAGCTCCTACAATGAGCAGTTCTTC. Translated, it gives CAISAPEAVPSSYNEQFF.

The chain has TRBV20-1 and TRBJ2-7; 15 bases map to TRBD2. CDR1 and CDR2 from the germline V gene are DFQATT and SNEGSKA (reference sequence). V gave up 3 bases and J gave up 7 bases; unmatched junction bases: 13. CDR3 length: 17 amino acids. For the CDR3, the DNA is TGCAGTGCTAGTGGGCCTGGACTAGCGGGAGGGTTAGGGGAGCAGTACTTC. Its protein product is CSASGPGLAGGLGEQYF.

The table lists this clonotype with many counts. The chain joins TRBV24-1 to TRBJ2-2; D call uncertain. Trimming left V 4 bases short and J 4 bases short, with 9 bases between. The CDR3 is 14 residues long. Per the germline V gene, CDR1 is KGHDR and CDR2 is SFDVKD. The CDR3 sequence: CATSERPLTGELFF. The CDR3 bases are TGTGCCACCAGTGAGAGGCCTCTCACCGGGGAGCTGTTTTTT.

This clonotype was picked up many times. This chain connects TRBV12-3 or TRBV12-4 to TRBJ2-1; possibly TRBD1 or TRBD2 for D (5 bases each). This CDR3 has 16 amino acids. Trimming took 3 bases from V and 7 from J, leaving 19 bases between them. The DNA for the CDR3 is TGTGCCAGCAGTTTTCTAGGGACCATTAGGGTGAATGAGCAGTTCTTC. Translated: CASSFLGTIRVNEQFF.

This clonotype was seen at least ten times. This sequence joins TRBV29-1 and TRBJ2-7, with TRBD1 matching 7 bases. Per the germline V gene, CDR1 is SQVTM and CDR2 is ANQGSEA. With 6 bases clipped from V and 5 bases from J, the junction kept 4 bases outside the gene matches. This CDR3 region has 11 residues. The CDR3 protein is CSVNRGNEQYF. The CDR3 DNA reads as TGCAGCGTGAACAGGGGTAACGAGCAGTACTTC.

This clonotype was observed at least ten times. The CDR3 loop reads CASSQGLGGEQYF. The CDR3 DNA is TGTGCCAGCAGCCAGGGACTAGGTGGCGAGCAGTACTTC. The V and J genes are TRBV7-2 and TRBJ2-7; 8 bases agree with TRBD2. V was pared by 5 bases and J by 6 bases, with 6 bases of the junction left unmatched. The CDR3 has 13 amino acids. From germline, CDR1 is SGHTA and CDR2 FQGNSA.

The chain combines TRBV5-1 with TRBJ2-5; D gene unclear. The CDR3 spans 19 residues. Per the germline V gene, CDR1 is SGHRS and CDR2 is YFSETQ. V was pared by 0 bases and J by 2 bases, with 23 bases between. The CDR3 reads CASSLESWHSITTQETQYF. The CDR3, as DNA: TGCGCCAGCAGCTTGGAGTCCTGGCACAGCATAACAACACAAGAGACCCAGTACTTC.

This clonotype was detected ten times or more. The gene calls are TRBV20-1 and TRBJ2-1; 9 bases are shared with TRBD2. Germline CDR1 reads DFQATT; CDR2 reads SNEGSKA (reference sequence). The ends lost 1 base at V and 3 bases at J; junction bases unmatched: 4. The CDR3 consists of 15 residues. This CDR3 reads CSARGGREGYNEQFF. The CDR3 bases are TGCAGTGCTAGAGGGGGGCGGGAGGGCTACAATGAGCAGTTCTTC.

The chain recombines TRBV13 with TRBJ2-5; perhaps TRBD1 as D (5 bases). The V end lost 4 bases, the J end lost 2 bases, and 17 bases lay between the germline ends. The CDR3 length is 16 residues. The germline V gene encodes CDR1 PRHDT and CDR2 FYEKMQ (reference sequence). The CDR3 sequence is CASSSPKKDTQETQYF. The CDR3 DNA reads as TGTGCCAGCAGCTCTCCTAAAAAGGACACTCAAGAGACCCAGTACTTC.

This clonotype showed up many times. The V gene is TRBV9, the J gene TRBJ2-2; TRBD1 aligns across 9 bases. Unmatched junction bases numbered 3, after V lost 0 bases and J lost 3 bases. The V gene's germline CDR1 is SGDLS and CDR2 YYNGEE. The CDR3 loop spans 16 amino acids. The CDR3 DNA reads TGTGCCAGCAGCGTAGAGGGACAGGGTTACACCGGGGAGCTGTTTTTT. It specifies CASSVEGQGYTGELFF.

This clonotype was observed many times. The V call is TRBV20-1, the J call TRBJ2-7, with TRBD2 matching 7 bases. Germline V CDR1 and CDR2: DFQATT, SNEGSKA (reference sequence). This CDR3 contains 16 residues. J was trimmed by 1 base and V by 3 bases; bases with no gene match: 12. CDR3 sequence (DNA): TGCAGTGCTAGGGTGGTTGGAGCGGGACCTTCCTACGAGCAGTACTTC. Amino acid sequence: CSARVVGAGPSYEQYF.

This clonotype was observed many times. The V call is TRBV9, the J call TRBJ2-3; D may be TRBD2 (6 bases). V dropped 0 bases and J dropped 5 bases, with 13 bases sitting between them. Germline CDR1 is SGDLS and CDR2 is YYNGEE. The CDR3 runs to 15 residues. The CDR3 bases are TGTGCCAGCAGCGTAGACCCCGGGGGAGAAGATACGCAGTATTTT. Its protein product is CASSVDPGGEDTQYF. Supplemented by reference TRBV9 and TRBJ2-3, the full variable domain reads DSGVTQTPKHLITATGQRVTLRCSPRSGDLSVYWYQQSLDQGLQFLIQYYNGEERAKGNILERFSAQQFPDLHSELNLSSLELGDSALYFCASSVDPGGEDTQYFGPGTRLTVL.

This clonotype appeared many times. The gene calls are TRBV11-1 and TRBJ2-4; D uncertain. The CDR3 has 19 amino acids. Trimming took off 3 bases at V and 0 bases at J, with 21 bases between the two ends. The germline CDR1 and CDR2 sequences are SGHAT and FQDESV (reference sequence). CDR3 region: CASSLRLLQLLLAKNIQYF. CDR3 nucleotide sequence: TGTGCCAGCAGCTTGAGGCTCCTGCAACTTTTACTAGCCAAAAACATTCAGTACTTC.

Worth noting for this clonotype: With a much larger clone just one base away, this may be a read error. V usage is TRBV6-2 or TRBV6-3 and J usage is TRBJ1-2; 8 bases are a match to TRBD1. The CDR3 loop spans 18 amino acids. CDR1 is MNHEY, CDR2 SVGEGT, per germline. The CDR3 protein is CASSYSRGSGGAGYGSTF. DNA of the CDR3: TGTGCCAGCAGTTACTCGAGGGGTTCAGGGGGCGCTGGCTATGGCTCCACCTTC.

V gene TRBV11-2 combines with J gene TRBJ2-7; TRBD2 might be the D (6 bases). The germline V gene encodes CDR1 SGHAT and CDR2 FQNNGV. The CDR3 contains 15 residues. V lost 5 bases and J lost 4, with 18 bases in between. CDR3 DNA: TGTGCCAGCAGCCCCTTACCCGGACTACTATACGAGCAGTACTTC. Encoded protein: CASSPLPGLLYEQYF.

This clonotype showed up many times. The V gene is TRBV5-1, the J gene TRBJ2-1; unclear D gene. The germline gives CDR1 SGHRS, CDR2 YFSETQ. V dropped 0 bases and J dropped 4 bases, with 11 bases sitting between them. The CDR3 spans 15 residues. The DNA of the CDR3 is TGCGCCAGCAGCTTGGGGTCAGAGGAGTACAATGAGCAGTTCTTC. Translating it yields CASSLGSEEYNEQFF.